This entry features one T cell receptor beta chain sequence. Its antigen is as yet unknown. This sample was included in a study of CXCR3-negative and CXCR3-positive naive CD8 T cells. Background on the study: The libraries together contributed 140 million or so TRB reads, each supplying about 1.5 +/- 0.3 million.

The authors prepared UMI-labeled TRB cDNA libraries by 5' RACE. TCRdb re-called the 5' RACE reads and shows each CDR3 protein once, DNA omitted. The sample totals roughly 55,000 distinct CDR3 sequences. The CDR3 runs 18 residues. Looked up from germline, CDR1 is SGHRS and CDR2 is YFSETQ. General study results and limits: Memory CD8+ cells showed much lower diversity, while both naive subsets were comparably high. CXCR3-expressing naive cells carried TRB CDR3s more hydrophobic than those of CXCR3-negative naive cells. TRBV-TRBJ usage was alike in naive CXCR3-negative and CXCR3-positive cells but differed in memory cells.

The chain is built from TRBV5-1 and TRBJ2-3; TCRdb proposes TRBD1, but this gene call is untestable without DNA. The TCR was taken from a human donor in good health. Some clones in this sample may be carry-over from other donors' samples. Sequencing was carried out using naive CXCR3+ CD8+ T cells from blood. The sample's subset: CD45RO-CCR7+CD27+CD95- naive CD8+ T cells expressing CXCR3 (TNR3+). The CDR3 reads CASSSPDDPVLNTDTQYF.